This T cell receptor beta chain originates from a study of cytomegalovirus exposure and HLA in healthy donors. PCR used 60 Vbeta primers and 13 Jbeta primers. Using immunoSEQ multiplex PCR, the repertoire was profiled, and TCRdb retains in-frame clones only, with some absent. The table lists roughly 190,000 clones, 75% to 90% of them singletons. Germline lookup yields CDR1 SGHDT and CDR2 YYEEEE. Trimming removed 3 bases from V and 4 bases from J; junction bases left unmatched: 9. The CDR3 length is 15 residues. The V and J genes are TRBV5-6 and TRBJ1-2; 7 bases are shared with TRBD1. The clonotype was recovered from a middle-aged man in good health and CMV-seropositive. The material sequenced was PBMCs. The DNA for the CDR3 is TGTGCCAGCAGCTCCCCTGACAGGGTCTTCTATGGCTACACCTTC. As protein: CASSSPDRVFYGYTF. The complete variable domain, with remaining parts taken from reference TRBV5-6 and TRBJ1-2, reads DAGVTQSPTHLIKTRGQQVTLRCSPKSGHDTVSWYQQALGQGPQFIFQYYEEEERQRGNFPDRFSGHQFPNYSSELNVNALLLGDSALYLCASSSPDRVFYGYTFGSGTRLTVV.